One sample yielded the 20 T cell receptor beta chains listed below, sequenced in a study of CD8 T cells in Susac syndrome (dated by TCRdb to the late 2010s). The receptor library was made with the immunoSEQ multiplex PCR assay. RNA was extracted with the RNeasy kit and about 0.5 to 1 ug was reverse transcribed using random hexamers. Using fastp trimming at Q25 and MiXCR clonotype assembly, TCRdb reanalyzed the public sequencing data and kept in-frame beta chains. All rows with the same CDR3 protein become a single entry with the most common DNA and genes. Recorded for this sample are about 400,000 distinct CDR3 sequences; more than 70% of them occurred a single time. The top ten hold 0.12% of the sample. The sequenced sample was CD8+ T cells from PBMCs. The receptors were sampled from a human donor with multiple sclerosis.

In DNA form, the CDR3 reads TGTGCCAGCAGTTTATTCCATGAGCAGTTCTTC. This encodes CASSLFHEQFF. The chain combines TRBV27 with TRBJ2-1; D remains unclear. The CDR3 is 11 residues long. The V end lost 1 base, the J end lost 8 bases, and 3 bases lay between the germline ends. In germline, CDR1 is MNHEY, CDR2 SMNVEV (reference sequence).

The chain has TRBV9 and TRBJ2-2; D is perhaps TRBD1 (6 bases). This CDR3 contains 15 residues. The germline V gene has CDR1 SGDLS and CDR2 YYNGEE. V lost 4 bases to trimming and J lost 2 bases, with 12 bases between them. The CDR3 is CASSPRTANTGELFF. CDR3 DNA sequence: TGTGCCAGCAGCCCACGGACAGCCAACACCGGGGAGCTGTTTTTT.

The V and J genes are TRBV21-1 and TRBJ2-7. TRBV21-1 is termed a pseudogene. The CDR3 is 16 amino acids. The CDR3 sequence is CASSKMELREICEQYF. The CDR3 bases are TGTGCCAGCAGCAAAATGGAACTAAGGGAAATTTGCGAGCAGTACTTC.

The V call is TRBV6-5, the J call TRBJ2-3; no firm D call. The CDR3 has 16 amino acids. CDR1 and CDR2 from the germline V gene are MNHEY and SVGAGI. Trimming left V 4 bases short and J 5 bases short, with 19 bases between. In DNA, the CDR3 is TGTGCCAGCAGTTTCTCTCTCTTTGCCGGGCAAGATACGCAGTATTTT. It encodes CASSFSLFAGQDTQYF.

The chain links TRBV12-5 to TRBJ2-7; D is unclear. Deletions cut 4 bases from V and 5 bases from J, with 12 bases between. Looked up from germline, CDR1 is LGHNT and CDR2 is FRNRAP. This CDR3 contains 13 residues. CDR3 coding DNA: TGTGCTAGTGGTTGGTCCGGCGGACACGAGCAGTACTTC. This gives the protein CASGWSGGHEQYF.

The rearrangement joins TRBV12-3 or TRBV12-4 to TRBJ1-5; no clear D. The V end lost 6 bases, the J end lost 6 bases, and 12 bases lay between the germline ends. The CDR3 has 13 amino acids. The CDR3, as DNA: TGTGCCAGCAGCTTACAGTTCACTCAGCCCCAGCATTTT. Encoded protein: CASSLQFTQPQHF.

This clonotype was counted between two and nine times. This chain joins TRBV30 and TRBJ2-7; tentative D call: TRBD1 (6 bases). The CDR3 contains 12 residues. The germline V gene has CDR1 GTSNPN and CDR2 SVGIG (reference sequence). With 1 base removed from V and 7 bases from J, the gap between germline ends came to 11 bases. The CDR3 DNA reads TGTGCCTGGAGTGCAGGGGCCGGGGAGCAGTACTTC. It codes for CAWSAGAGEQYF.

This rearrangement joins TRBV5-5 to TRBJ2-7; D may match TRBD1 or TRBD2 (5 bases each). V dropped 4 bases and J dropped 1 base, with 12 bases sitting between them. Germline lookup yields CDR1 SGHKS and CDR2 YYEKEE (reference sequence). This CDR3 contains 14 residues. The CDR3 DNA follows: TGTGCCAGCAGCCCCGGGGACGGATCCTACGAGCAGTACTTC. Translated: CASSPGDGSYEQYF.

This clonotype came up once. The junction departs from germline at one end; a sequencing error may be responsible. The CDR3 here is CASSQDSLPHF. CDR3 DNA sequence: TGTGCCAGCAGCCAAGATTCCCTACCCCACTTC. V is TRBV3-1 and J is TRBJ2-7, with unresolved D. Germline assignment: CDR1 LGHDT and CDR2 YNNKEL (reference sequence). The CDR3 is 11 residues long.

CDR3 in amino acids: CASSQESLAGGPVSGELFF. The DNA for the CDR3 is TGTGCCAGCAGCCAAGAAAGCCTAGCGGGAGGGCCGGTTTCCGGGGAGCTGTTTTTT. The V and J genes are TRBV3-1 and TRBJ2-2, with TRBD2 identical over 12 bases. V was clipped by 0 bases and J by 6 bases; unmatched bases: 11. CDR3 length: 19 amino acids. Germline V gene lookup returns CDR1 LGHDT and CDR2 YNNKEL (reference sequence).

The rearrangement uses TRBV12-3 or TRBV12-4 and TRBJ2-1; 7 nucleotides align to TRBD1. V lost 6 bases and J lost 12; bases outside the gene matches: 8. The CDR3 has 12 amino acids. The CDR3 spells CASSQGYRGQFF. DNA for the CDR3: TGTGCCAGCAGCCAAGGGTACAGGGGGCAGTTCTTC.

This clonotype was counted between two and nine times. At one of its ends the junction is not consistent with the germline gene, which may arise from a read error. J is TRBJ1-2 and V is TRBV6-6; D unclear. This CDR3 spans 16 amino acids. Germline CDR1 and CDR2: MNHNY and SVGAGI (reference sequence). The CDR3 region has the DNA TGTGCCAGCAGCCGCATTAGAAGGGCGAGTAACTATGGTTACACCTTC. This gives the protein CASSRIRRASNYGYTF.

The CDR3 DNA sequence: TGCGCCAGCAGCTTGGTTTGGGGCGAGGCCCGTACTTCCTACGAGCAGTACTTC. Encoded protein: CASSLVWGEARTSYEQYF. This chain uses TRBV5-1 with TRBJ2-7, with D possibly matching TRBD1 (5 bases). Germline V gene sequence: CDR1 SGHRS, CDR2 YFSETQ. The V end was cut by 0 bases, the J end by 1 base, with 20 bases between. The CDR3 sequence is 18 residues long. Full variable domain (outside the CDR3, taken from reference TRBV5-1 and TRBJ2-7): KAGVTQTPRYLIKTRGQQVTLSCSPISGHRSVSWYQQTPGQGLQFLFEYFSETQRNKGNFPGRFSGRQFSNSRSEMNVSTLELGDSALYLCASSLVWGEARTSYEQYFGPGTRLTVT.

The gene calls are TRBV9 and TRBJ2-5; 7 nucleotides align to TRBD2. This CDR3 is built from 15 residues. The J segment lost 5 bases and the V segment lost 3 bases, leaving 10 bases of the junction unmatched. CDR1 and CDR2 (germline): SGDLS, YYNGEE. As DNA, the CDR3 is TGTGCCAGCAGCGCCGGGCTAGCGGAGTGGGAGACCCAGTACTTC. The encoded protein is CASSAGLAEWETQYF.

The chain has TRBV27 and TRBJ2-1, with a tentative D call TRBD2 (6 bases). In germline, CDR1 is MNHEY, CDR2 SMNVEV (reference sequence). The length of the CDR3 is 18 residues. V was pared by 2 bases and J by 3 bases, with 20 bases between. The CDR3 loop is CASSLDIWASVFYNEQFF. The CDR3 region has the DNA TGTGCCAGCAGTTTAGATATTTGGGCTAGCGTATTCTACAATGAGCAGTTCTTC.

V usage is TRBV19 and J usage is TRBJ1-5; D not resolved. Trimming took 1 base from V and 0 from J, leaving 7 bases between them. The CDR3 consists of 15 residues. Germline CDR1 reads LNHDA; CDR2 reads SQIVND (reference sequence). The CDR3 nucleotides read TGTGCCAGTAGTATAGCCGGACTTAGCAATCAGCCCCAGCATTTT. As protein: CASSIAGLSNQPQHF.

V gene TRBV5-8 combines with J gene TRBJ1-5; D is uncertain. V lost 0 bases and J lost 2, with 6 bases in between. The CDR3 extends over 14 amino acids. Germline V CDR1 and CDR2: SGHTS, YDEGEE. The CDR3 loop reads CASSLERGNQPQHF. In DNA, the CDR3 is TGTGCCAGCAGCTTGGAGCGGGGCAATCAGCCCCAGCATTTT.

The gene calls are TRBV7-9 and TRBJ2-7, with D possibly TRBD2 on 5 matching bases. Per the germline V gene, CDR1 is SEHNR and CDR2 is FQNEAQ (reference sequence). The CDR3 contains 14 residues. V was pared by 5 bases and J by 5 bases, with 16 bases between. CDR3 protein: CASSPRVAGDEQYF. As DNA, the CDR3 is TGTGCCAGCAGCCCCCGGGTGGCCGGGGACGAGCAGTACTTC.

This clonotype was recorded a few times. One junction end disagrees with the germline gene, perhaps due to a read error. The J gene is TRBJ2-1, the V gene TRBV5-1; 13 positions match TRBD2. The CDR3 extends over 15 amino acids. Germline V gives CDR1 SGHRS, CDR2 YFSETQ. CDR3 DNA sequence: TGTGCCAGCAGCTTGGGACTAGCGGGATACAATGAGCAGTTCTTC. Protein sequence: CASSLGLAGYNEQFF.

This rearrangement joins TRBV7-3 to TRBJ2-1; TRBD2 aligns across 10 bases. The CDR3 is 15 residues long. Losses at the gene ends were 4 bases for V and 5 bases for J; bases not matched to a gene: 5. Germline loops: CDR1 SGHTA, CDR2 FQGTGA. In DNA, the CDR3 is TGTGCCAGCAGCTCTCGGACTAGCGGAGACAATGAGCAGTTCTTC. It yields the protein CASSSRTSGDNEQFF.